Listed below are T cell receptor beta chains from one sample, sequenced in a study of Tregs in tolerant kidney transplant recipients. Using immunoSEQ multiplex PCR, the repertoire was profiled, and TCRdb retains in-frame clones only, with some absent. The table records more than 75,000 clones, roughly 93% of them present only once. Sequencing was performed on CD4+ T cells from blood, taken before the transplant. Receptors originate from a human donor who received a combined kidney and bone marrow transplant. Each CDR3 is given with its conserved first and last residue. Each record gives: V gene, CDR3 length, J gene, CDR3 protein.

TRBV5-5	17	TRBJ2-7	CASSFSSGPGGSGEQYF
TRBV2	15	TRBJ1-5	CASSLDRVEFQPQHF
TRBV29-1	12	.	CSVAASSYEQYF
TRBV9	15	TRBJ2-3	CASSPAGGSTDTQYF
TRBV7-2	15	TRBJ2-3	CASSLGPGDTDTQYF
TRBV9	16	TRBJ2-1	CASSASGLAGVYEQFF
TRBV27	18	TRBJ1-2	CASSLRPTGQGVFYGYTF
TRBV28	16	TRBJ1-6	CASSYGLGSYNSPLHF
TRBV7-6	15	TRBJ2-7	CASSPGLAGVRGQYF
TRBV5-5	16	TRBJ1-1	CASSPEEASTDTEAFF
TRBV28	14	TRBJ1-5	CASSTGQGNQPQHF
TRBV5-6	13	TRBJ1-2	CASSSYRVGGYTF
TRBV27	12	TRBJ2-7	CASSPQGYEQYF
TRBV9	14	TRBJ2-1	CASSVAGIVNEQFF
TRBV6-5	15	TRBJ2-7	CASSSLREPPYEQYF
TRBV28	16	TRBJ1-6	CASSPRGSSYNSPLHF
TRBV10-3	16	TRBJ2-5	CAISDASGATDETQYF
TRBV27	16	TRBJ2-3	CASSLGLAGGHDTQYF
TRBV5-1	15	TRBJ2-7	CASSLTSGGLSEQYF
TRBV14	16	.	CASSLLLSSGSYEQYF
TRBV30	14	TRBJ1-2	CAWSVLPGAYGYTF
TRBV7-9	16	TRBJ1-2	CASSLPLALKTGGYTF
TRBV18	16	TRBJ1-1	CASSKSINRRNTEAFF
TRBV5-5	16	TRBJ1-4	CASSFLQGLLNEKLFF
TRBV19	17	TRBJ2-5	CASSEGLLTGYQETQYF
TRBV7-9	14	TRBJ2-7	CASSLAGGRYEQYF
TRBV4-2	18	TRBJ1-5	CASSQAMGGSWGNQPQHF
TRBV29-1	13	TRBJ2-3	CSVRRTGQDTQYF
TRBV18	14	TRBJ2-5	CASSPPNKEETQYF
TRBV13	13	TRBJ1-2	CASSRTGDYGYTF
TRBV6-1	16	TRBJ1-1	CASSAVGTGLNTEAFF
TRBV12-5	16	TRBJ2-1	CASGLATVSSYNEQFF
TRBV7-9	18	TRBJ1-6	CASSLIRGGSSYNSPLHF
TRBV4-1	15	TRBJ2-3	CASSQDAVETDTQYF
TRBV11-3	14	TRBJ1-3	CASSIQDTGNTIYF
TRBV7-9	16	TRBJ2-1	CASSLVHGRNLDEQFF
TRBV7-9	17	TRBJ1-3	CASSLVRRQYSGNTIYF
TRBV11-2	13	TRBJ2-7	CASSSDRTYEQYF
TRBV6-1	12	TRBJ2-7	CASRVAGGEQYF
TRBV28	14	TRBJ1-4	CASSKTGNGEKLFF
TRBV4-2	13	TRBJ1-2	CASSQDSYYGYTF
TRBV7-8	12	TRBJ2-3	CASSLARDTQYF
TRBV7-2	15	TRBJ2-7	CASSSRQGLVYEQYF
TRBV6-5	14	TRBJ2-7	CASSITRTGKEQYF
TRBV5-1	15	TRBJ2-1	CASSWGGGGYNEQFF
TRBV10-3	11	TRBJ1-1	CAISQGTEAFF
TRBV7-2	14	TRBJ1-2	CASSRAGGAEGYTF
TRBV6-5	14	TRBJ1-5	CASSLGQGDQPQHF
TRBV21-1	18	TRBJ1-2	CASSPRRATGGPNYGYTF